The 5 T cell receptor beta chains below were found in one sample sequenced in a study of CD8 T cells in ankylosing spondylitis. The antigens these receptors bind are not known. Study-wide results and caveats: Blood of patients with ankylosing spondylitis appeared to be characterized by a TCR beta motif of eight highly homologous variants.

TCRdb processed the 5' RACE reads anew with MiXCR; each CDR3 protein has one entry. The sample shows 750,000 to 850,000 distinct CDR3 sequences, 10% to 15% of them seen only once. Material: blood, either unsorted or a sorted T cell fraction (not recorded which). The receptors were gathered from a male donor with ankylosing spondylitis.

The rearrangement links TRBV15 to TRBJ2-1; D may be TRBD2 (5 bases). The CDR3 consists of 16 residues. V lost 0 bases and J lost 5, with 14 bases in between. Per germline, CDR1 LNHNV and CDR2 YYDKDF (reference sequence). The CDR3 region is CATSRDREGLDNEQFF. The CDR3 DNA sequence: TGTGCCACCAGCAGAGATCGAGAGGGTCTGGACAATGAGCAGTTCTTC.

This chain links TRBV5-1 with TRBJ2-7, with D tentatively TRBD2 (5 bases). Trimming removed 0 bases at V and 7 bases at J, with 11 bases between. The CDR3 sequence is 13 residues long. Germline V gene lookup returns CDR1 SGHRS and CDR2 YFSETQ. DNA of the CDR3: TGCGCCAGCAGCTTGGCCTTGGCGGGTGAGCAGTACTTC. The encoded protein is CASSLALAGEQYF.

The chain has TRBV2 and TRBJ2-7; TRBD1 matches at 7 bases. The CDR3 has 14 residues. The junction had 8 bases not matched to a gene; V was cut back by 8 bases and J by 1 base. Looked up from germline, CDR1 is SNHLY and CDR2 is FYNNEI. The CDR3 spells CASHRGRGSYEQYF. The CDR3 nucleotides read TGTGCCAGCCACAGAGGCAGGGGGTCCTACGAGCAGTACTTC.

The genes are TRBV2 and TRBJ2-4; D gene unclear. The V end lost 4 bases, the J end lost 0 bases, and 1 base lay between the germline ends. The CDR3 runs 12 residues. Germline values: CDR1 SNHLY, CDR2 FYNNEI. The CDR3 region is CASSVAKNIQYF. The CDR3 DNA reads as TGTGCCAGCAGTGTAGCCAAAAACATTCAGTACTTC.

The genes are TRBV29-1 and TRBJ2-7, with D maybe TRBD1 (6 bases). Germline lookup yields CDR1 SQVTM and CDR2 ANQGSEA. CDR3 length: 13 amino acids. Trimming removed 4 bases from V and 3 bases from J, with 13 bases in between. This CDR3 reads CSVGRGLLYEQYF. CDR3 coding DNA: TGCAGCGTTGGCAGGGGCCTCCTCTACGAGCAGTACTTC.